This record concerns one T cell receptor (beta chain) sequence. Its antigen remains unknown. Reverse transcribed after extraction, RNA yielded cDNA as the sequencing template. Clones were sequenced by immunoSEQ multiplex PCR, and TCRdb holds only the in-frame ones, with some missing. Here the sample spans about 180,000 clones, approximately 49% being singletons. Indicated treatment: oral pan-JAK inhibitor, 5-10 mg twice daily. This entry comes from a study of CD8+ T cells in alopecia areata. Findings of the study overall: Sharing of TCRs across patients appeared less clear than in mice, possibly for HLA-related reasons.

V shed 2 bases and J shed 0 bases, with 5 bases lying between them. The CDR3 has 15 amino acids. The germline V gene encodes CDR1 MNHNS and CDR2 SASEGT. The sample in question was CD8+ T cells sorted from blood, obtained around week 52, from a patient treated with tofacitinib. V usage is TRBV6-1 and J usage is TRBJ2-6; D call uncertain. This receptor was identified in a human donor with alopecia areata. The CDR3 loop reads CASSESSSGANVLTF. CDR3 DNA sequence: TGTGCCAGCAGTGAATCCAGCTCTGGGGCCAACGTCCTGACTTTC.